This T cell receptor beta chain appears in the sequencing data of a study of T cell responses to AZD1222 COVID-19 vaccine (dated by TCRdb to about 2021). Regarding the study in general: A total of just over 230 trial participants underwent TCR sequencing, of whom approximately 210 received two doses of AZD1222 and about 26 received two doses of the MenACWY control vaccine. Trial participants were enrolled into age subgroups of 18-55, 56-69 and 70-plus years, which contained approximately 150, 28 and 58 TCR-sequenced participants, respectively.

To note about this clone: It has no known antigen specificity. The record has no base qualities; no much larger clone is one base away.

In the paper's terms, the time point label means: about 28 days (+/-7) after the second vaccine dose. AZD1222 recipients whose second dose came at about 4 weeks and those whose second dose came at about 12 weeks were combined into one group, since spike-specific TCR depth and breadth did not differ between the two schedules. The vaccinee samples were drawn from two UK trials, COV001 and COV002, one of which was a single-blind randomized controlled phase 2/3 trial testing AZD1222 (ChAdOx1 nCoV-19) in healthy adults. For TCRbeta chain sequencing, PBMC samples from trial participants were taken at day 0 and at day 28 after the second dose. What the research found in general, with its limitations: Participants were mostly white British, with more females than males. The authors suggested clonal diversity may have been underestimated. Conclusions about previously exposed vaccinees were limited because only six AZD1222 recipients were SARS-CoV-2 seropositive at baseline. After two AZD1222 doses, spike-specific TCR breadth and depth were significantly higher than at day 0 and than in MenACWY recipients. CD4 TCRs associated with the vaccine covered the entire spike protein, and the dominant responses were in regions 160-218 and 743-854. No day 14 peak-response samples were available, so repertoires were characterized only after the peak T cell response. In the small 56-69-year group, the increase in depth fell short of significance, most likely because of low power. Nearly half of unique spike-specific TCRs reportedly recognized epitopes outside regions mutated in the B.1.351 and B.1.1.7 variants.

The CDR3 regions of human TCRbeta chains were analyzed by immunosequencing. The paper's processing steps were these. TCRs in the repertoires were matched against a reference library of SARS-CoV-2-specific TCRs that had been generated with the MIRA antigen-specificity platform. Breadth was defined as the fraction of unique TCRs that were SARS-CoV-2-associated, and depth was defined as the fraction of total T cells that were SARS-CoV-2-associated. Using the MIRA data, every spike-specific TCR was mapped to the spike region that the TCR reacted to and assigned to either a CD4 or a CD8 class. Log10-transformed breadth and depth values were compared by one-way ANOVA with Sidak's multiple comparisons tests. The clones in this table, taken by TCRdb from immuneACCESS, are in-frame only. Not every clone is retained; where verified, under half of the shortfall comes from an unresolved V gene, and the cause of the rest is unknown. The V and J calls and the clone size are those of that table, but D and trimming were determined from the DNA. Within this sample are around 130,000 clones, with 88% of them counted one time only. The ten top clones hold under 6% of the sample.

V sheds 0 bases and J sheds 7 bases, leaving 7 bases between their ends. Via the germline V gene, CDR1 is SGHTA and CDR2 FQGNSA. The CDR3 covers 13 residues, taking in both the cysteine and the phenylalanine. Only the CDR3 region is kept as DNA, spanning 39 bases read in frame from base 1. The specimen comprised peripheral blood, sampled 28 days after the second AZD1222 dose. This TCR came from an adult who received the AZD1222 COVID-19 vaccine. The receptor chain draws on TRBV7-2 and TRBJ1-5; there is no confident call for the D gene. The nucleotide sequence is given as TGTGCCAGCAGCTTAGCTGAGGGACAGCCCCAGCATTTT. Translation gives CASSLAEGQPQHF. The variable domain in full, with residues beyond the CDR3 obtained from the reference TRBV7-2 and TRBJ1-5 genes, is GAGVSQSPSNKVTEKGKDVELRCDPISGHTALYWYRQSLGQGLEFLIYFQGNSAPDKSGLPSDRFSAERTGGSVSTLTIQRTQQEDSAVYLCASSLAEGQPQHFGDGTRLSIL.